This T cell receptor (beta chain) was recovered during a study of blood T cell repertoires in COVID-19. Study in general: From the United States, Italy and Spain came samples of acute and convalescent COVID-19. In each case, the material was cDNA or gDNA derived from T cells, B-cell-depleted T cells, or PBMCs.

In the authors' workflow: Scientists estimated how many nucleated cells there were by amplifying reference gene primers. Measured with immunoSEQ multiplex PCR; TCRdb has only the in-frame clones, and not every one. Clone size and the V and J calls come from that table; the DNA yielded D and trimming. The data contain about 78,000 clones, about 92% of them singletons. From germline, CDR1 is LNHDA and CDR2 SQIVND (reference sequence). Trimming took 6 bases from V and 5 from J, leaving 14 bases between them. The CDR3 is 14 amino acids. The chain carries TRBV19 and TRBJ2-1; D is perhaps TRBD1 (5 bases). Sample: peripheral blood. The sequence was collected from a woman aged 45-65 years in a cohort sampled during active COVID-19. The CDR3 here is CASRARTGHNEQFF. The CDR3 bases are TGTGCCAGTAGGGCTAGAACAGGTCACAATGAGCAGTTCTTC.